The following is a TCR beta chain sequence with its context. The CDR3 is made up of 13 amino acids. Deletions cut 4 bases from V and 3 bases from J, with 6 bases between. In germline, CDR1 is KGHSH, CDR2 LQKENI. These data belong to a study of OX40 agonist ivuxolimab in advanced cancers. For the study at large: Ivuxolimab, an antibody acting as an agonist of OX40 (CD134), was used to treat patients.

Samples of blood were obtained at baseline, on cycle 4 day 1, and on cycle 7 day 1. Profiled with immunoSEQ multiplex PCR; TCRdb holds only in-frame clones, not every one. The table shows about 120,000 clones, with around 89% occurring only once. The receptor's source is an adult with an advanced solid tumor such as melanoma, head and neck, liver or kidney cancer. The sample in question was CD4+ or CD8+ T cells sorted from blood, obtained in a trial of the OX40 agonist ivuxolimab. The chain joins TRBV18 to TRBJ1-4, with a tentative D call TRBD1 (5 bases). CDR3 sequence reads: CASSQGSNEKLFF. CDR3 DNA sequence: TGTGCCAGCTCACAGGGGTCTAATGAAAAACTGTTTTTT.